This entry concerns a single T cell receptor (beta chain). In the authors' workflow: Amplification of reference gene primers was used by the study to estimate nucleated cell counts. The protocol was immunoSEQ multiplex PCR, while the TCRdb copy is restricted to in-frame clones and leaves out a portion. V, J and clone size are those of that table, while D and trimming were read from the DNA. The data hold about 160,000 clones, with around 81% observed a single time. These data belong to a study of blood T cell repertoires in COVID-19. Across the study: Specimens from acute and convalescent COVID-19 originated in the United States, Italy and Spain. PBMCs, B-cell-depleted T cells, or T cells provided the cDNA or gDNA that made up the material.

From germline, CDR1 is KGHSH and CDR2 LQKENI. V lost 0 bases and J lost 0, with 21 bases in between. This CDR3 is built from 20 residues. The sample consisted of peripheral blood. The chain links TRBV18 to TRBJ1-3, with no clear D. The TCR comes from a man in his sixties with active or convalescent COVID-19. The chain's CDR3 is CASSPPGLSRSGSSGNTIYF. CDR3 sequence (DNA): TGTGCCAGCTCACCACCGGGATTGTCTCGATCGGGGAGCTCTGGAAACACCATATATTTT.